The 2 T cell receptor beta chains below all came from one sample that was sequenced in a study of shared clonotypes between healthy human individuals (dated by TCRdb to the early 2020s). The library was obtained by the immunoSEQ multiplex PCR assay. The table comes from immuneACCESS by way of TCRdb, which keeps in-frame sequences with V and J called. Part of the clones is missing from these tables; in studies checked, under half for an unresolved V gene and the rest for unknown reasons. The sample profile shows roughly 2.2 million clones; approximately 95% of them were found once. The top ten constitute 0.35% to 0.45% of the sample. The source material was naive CD4+ T cells from PBMCs. The cell subset or site label, read with the paper, signifies: CD45RA+ positively selected. These receptors all come from a man between 18 and 29 years old in good health. Some clones in this sample may be carry-over from other donors' samples.

This clone was picked up one time. The CDR3 DNA sequence: TGCGCCAGCAGCCCGGACCGGGACAGGGCAACTAATGAAAAACTGTTTTTT. This codes for CASSPDRDRATNEKLFF. V usage is TRBV4-3 and J usage is TRBJ1-4; 9 nucleotides agree with TRBD1. Looked up from germline, CDR1 is LGHNA and CDR2 is YSLEER. The CDR3 runs to 17 residues. The V segment lost 4 bases and the J segment 0 bases; nucleotides outside the gene matches: 6.

This clone appeared once. The chain has TRBV18 and TRBJ2-2, with D possibly being TRBD1 (6 bases). V dropped 2 bases and J dropped 0 bases, with 10 bases sitting between them. This CDR3 region has 16 residues. Germline V gene data show CDR1 as KGHSH and CDR2 as LQKENI. The CDR3 DNA reads TGTGCCAGCTCACCAGGAGCAGGGGCGAACACCGGGGAGCTGTTTTTT. This sequence encodes CASSPGAGANTGELFF.